This paragraph covers one T cell receptor (beta chain) sequence. During its preparation, the TCRbeta library received unique molecular identifiers. TCRdb reprocessed the PCR reads with MiXCR, giving one entry per CDR3 protein. The sample carries about a million distinct CDR3 sequences, about 30% recorded once. V dropped 3 bases and J dropped 5 bases, with 14 bases sitting between them. CDR3 size: 15 residues. The source of the sample is a study of T-cell reconstitution after alpha-beta-depleted transplantation in children. This sample comprised PBMCs, mostly from graft donor cells, obtained 360 days after TCRalphabeta/CD19-depleted stem cell transplant. The rearrangement links TRBV12-3 or TRBV12-4 to TRBJ1-5; the D gene is possibly TRBD1 (6 bases). The TCR originated in a boy in the first two years of life who had a stem cell transplant for SCID, so the T cells may come from the graft donor. CDR3 sequence: CASSFGTREDQPQHF. The DNA of the CDR3 is TGTGCCAGCAGTTTCGGGACAAGGGAGGATCAGCCCCAGCATTTT.